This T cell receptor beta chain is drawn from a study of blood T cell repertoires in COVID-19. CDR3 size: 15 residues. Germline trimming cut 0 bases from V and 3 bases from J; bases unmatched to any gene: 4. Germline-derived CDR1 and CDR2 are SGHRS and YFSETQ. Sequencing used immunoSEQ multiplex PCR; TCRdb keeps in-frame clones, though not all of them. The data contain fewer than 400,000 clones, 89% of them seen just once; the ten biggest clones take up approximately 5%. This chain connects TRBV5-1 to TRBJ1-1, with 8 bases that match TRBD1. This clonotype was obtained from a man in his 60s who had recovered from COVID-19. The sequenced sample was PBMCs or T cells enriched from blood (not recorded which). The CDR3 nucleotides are TGCGCCAGCAGCTTGGATCCCAGGGGGCACACTGAAGCTTTCTTT. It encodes CASSLDPRGHTEAFF.